This TCR beta chain was identified in a study of early stage breast cancer tumors. General study findings and limits: Bulk DNA sequencing of unsorted cells missed chain pairing and markers.

About this clone: The antigen is not known.

In germline, CDR1 is MNHNS, CDR2 SASEGT. With 1 base removed from V and 4 bases from J, the gap between germline ends came to 16 bases. This CDR3 spans 16 amino acids. The repertoire was sequenced with immunoSEQ multiplex PCR; TCRdb's copy has only in-frame clones and lacks some. The data show roughly 58,000 clones, with around nine tenths seen just once and approximately 4.7% held by the top ten. The chain is built from TRBV6-1 and TRBJ1-2, with no clear D. The source is a person between 70 and 80 years old with breast cancer. Material for sequencing was blood. In DNA form, the CDR3 reads TGTGCCAGCAGTGAAGGAACTGTCGGAGCGACCTATGGCTACACCTTC. It yields the protein CASSEGTVGATYGYTF.